One sample yielded the 27 T cell receptor beta chains listed below, sequenced in a study of shared clonotypes between healthy human individuals. Repertoires were generated with immunoSEQ multiplex PCR, while TCRdb's copy carries only in-frame clones and drops some. The sample lists millions of clones, about 95% seen once, with 1.1% in the top ten. Positively selected for CCR7, the CD45RO-negative cells used as naive CD8 cells excluded terminally differentiated effector memory CD45RA+ cells. The sequencing input was naive CD8+ T cells sorted from blood. These TCRs come from a man between 18 and 35 years old in good health.

This clone was counted a single time. The chain uses TRBV4-1 and TRBJ2-1, with D possibly TRBD1 on 5 matching bases. CDR3 length: 15 residues. Germline V gene data show CDR1 as MGHRA and CDR2 as YSYEKL. Trimming cost V 0 bases and J 4 bases, with 10 bases left between them. The CDR3, as DNA: TGCGCCAGCAGCCAAGAGGACACAGAGTACAATGAGCAGTTCTTC. This codes for CASSQEDTEYNEQFF.

The chain couples TRBV29-1 to TRBJ1-4; TRBD1 might be the D (5 bases). The CDR3 loop spans 15 amino acids. Per germline, CDR1 SQVTM and CDR2 ANQGSEA. The V and J ends lost 0 bases and 8 bases respectively, with 16 bases between them. In nucleotides, the CDR3 is TGCAGCGTTGAAGATCTCCAGGGTATGGAGGAAAAACTGTTTTTT. Its translation: CSVEDLQGMEEKLFF.

The V and J genes are TRBV7-9 and TRBJ2-7; 7 bases are shared with TRBD1. Germline V lookup: CDR1 SEHNR, CDR2 FQNEAQ (reference sequence). The junction had 8 bases not matched to a gene; V was cut back by 9 bases and J by 6 bases. The CDR3 totals 12 residues. Here the CDR3 DNA reads TGTGCCAGTAGTCAGGGGGAATCCGAGCAGTACTTC. It encodes CASSQGESEQYF.

The rearrangement links TRBV6-5 to TRBJ1-1; tentative D call: TRBD1 (5 bases). The CDR3 has 15 residues. Germline loops: CDR1 MNHEY, CDR2 SVGAGI. The germline V and J ends were trimmed by 2 bases and 7 bases, with 17 bases remaining between them. The CDR3 coding sequence is TGTGCCAGCAGTTACAGGGGCAGGACAAATGGTGAAGCTTTCTTT. Residues: CASSYRGRTNGEAFF.

This chain joins TRBV13 and TRBJ2-1; a possible D gene is TRBD2 (6 bases). The CDR3 loop spans 16 amino acids. V shed 1 base and J shed 0 bases, with 10 bases lying between them. Germline-derived CDR1 and CDR2 are PRHDT and FYEKMQ (reference sequence). This chain's CDR3 is CASSLARGSSYNEQFF. The DNA of the CDR3 is TGTGCCAGCAGCTTAGCACGGGGGAGCTCCTACAATGAGCAGTTCTTC. Combining the CDR3 with reference TRBV13 and TRBJ2-1 gives the whole variable domain AAGVIQSPRHLIKEKRETATLKCYPIPRHDTVYWYQQGPGQDPQFLISFYEKMQSDKGSIPDRFSAQQFSDYHSELNMSSLELGDSALYFCASSLARGSSYNEQFFGPGTRLTVL.

The chain joins TRBV9 to TRBJ2-7, with D tentatively TRBD2 (5 bases). CDR1 is SGDLS, CDR2 YYNGEE, per germline. With 0 bases removed from V and 12 bases from J, the gap between germline ends came to 19 bases. This CDR3 comprises 14 residues. CDR3: CASSVGGSTAGLYF. In nucleotides, the CDR3 is TGTGCCAGCAGCGTAGGGGGATCCACCGCGGGCCTGTACTTC. Combining the CDR3 with reference TRBV9 and TRBJ2-7 gives the whole variable domain DSGVTQTPKHLITATGQRVTLRCSPRSGDLSVYWYQQSLDQGLQFLIQYYNGEERAKGNILERFSAQQFPDLHSELNLSSLELGDSALYFCASSVGGSTAGLYFGPGTRLTVT.

The V gene is TRBV5-1, the J gene TRBJ2-2; 11 nucleotides line up with TRBD2. CDR1 is SGHRS and CDR2 is YFSETQ in the germline V gene. After removal of 2 bases from V and 2 bases from J, the junction contained 17 bases not matched to a gene. The CDR3 consists of 21 residues. The CDR3 bases are TGCGCCAGCAGCTTTTCCCTTTTAGCGGGAGGGCCTGGCCCTAACACCGGGGAGCTGTTTTTT. It translates to CASSFSLLAGGPGPNTGELFF.

This clone was observed a single time. The V call is TRBV29-1, the J call TRBJ2-3; 7 nucleotides line up with TRBD2. Per germline, CDR1 SQVTM and CDR2 ANQGSEA. The V gene end was trimmed by 3 bases and the J gene end by 6 bases; junction bases not matched to a gene: 12. The CDR3 runs to 15 residues. DNA of the CDR3: TGCAGCGTTGATGGGACCGGGACTACCATCGATACGCAGTATTTT. Translation: CSVDGTGTTIDTQYF.

This chain joins TRBV30 and TRBJ2-7, with D unresolved. Germline CDR1 is GTSNPN and CDR2 is SVGIG (reference sequence). The CDR3 is 13 amino acids. Trimming removed 4 bases from V and 1 base from J, with 11 bases in between. Here the CDR3 reads CAWNGEVSYEQYF. The CDR3 DNA reads TGTGCCTGGAATGGCGAGGTGTCCTACGAGCAGTACTTC.

The V gene is TRBV5-1, the J gene TRBJ2-7; TRBD1 matches 7 bases. CDR3 length: 12 residues. Germline V gene lookup returns CDR1 SGHRS and CDR2 YFSETQ. The ends lost 4 bases at V and 6 bases at J; junction bases unmatched: 4. The CDR3 protein is CASSPQGTEQYF. The DNA for the CDR3 is TGCGCCAGCAGCCCACAGGGGACCGAGCAGTACTTC.

The chain carries TRBV5-6 and TRBJ2-7, with 13 bases identical to TRBD2. This CDR3 is 17 amino acids long. J lost 2 bases, V lost 4 bases, and 9 bases had no gene match. In germline, CDR1 is SGHDT, CDR2 YYEEEE. The CDR3 sequence is CASSHGLAGVSAYEQYF. The DNA for the CDR3 is TGTGCCAGCAGCCATGGACTAGCGGGAGTGTCCGCCTACGAGCAGTACTTC.

Only one count was recorded for this clone. The rearrangement uses TRBV27 and TRBJ1-5, with 9 positions matching TRBD1. Trimming removed 6 bases from V and 6 bases from J; junction bases left unmatched: 3. This CDR3 has 13 amino acids. CDR1 and CDR2 from the germline V gene are MNHEY and SMNVEV (reference sequence). CDR3 in amino acids: CASRTGGGQPQHF. The CDR3 DNA follows: TGTGCCAGCAGGACAGGGGGAGGTCAGCCCCAGCATTTT.

The rearrangement links TRBV5-1 to TRBJ2-7, with D tentatively TRBD1 (6 bases). This CDR3 contains 16 residues. V was cut by 0 bases and J by 8 bases, with 21 bases left in between. From germline, CDR1 is SGHRS and CDR2 YFSETQ. CDR3 region: CASSLGTDFTGKQQYF. CDR3 DNA sequence: TGCGCCAGCAGCTTGGGGACCGACTTTACAGGGAAGCAGCAGTACTTC.

The chain is built from TRBV4-3 and TRBJ2-7, with no clear D. Trimming took off 0 bases at V and 4 bases at J, with 7 bases between the two ends. The CDR3 has 13 residues. The germline gives CDR1 LGHNA, CDR2 YSLEER. CDR3 nucleotides: TGCGCCAGCAGCCAAGAATTCGGGTACGAGCAGTACTTC. Translation: CASSQEFGYEQYF.

This clone was detected once. V gene TRBV12-1 combines with J gene TRBJ2-2; the table's D call, TRBD2, was not checked against the DNA. TRBV12-1 is termed a pseudogene. This CDR3 has 15 amino acids. The CDR3 DNA follows: TGTGCCAGCAGCCCACTAGCGGGAGTCCTACGGGAGCTGTTTTTT. This translates into CASSPLAGVLRELFF.

The rearrangement joins TRBV13 to TRBJ1-1; D is unresolved. Trimming stripped 1 base from V and 1 base from J, with 13 bases between. Germline CDR1 PRHDT, CDR2 FYEKMQ (reference sequence). The CDR3 totals 16 residues. In nucleotides, the CDR3 is TGTGCCAGCAGCTTAGTTGGCCACGTGGGGAACACTGAAGCTTTCTTT. Amino acid sequence: CASSLVGHVGNTEAFF.

This clone was picked up a small number of times. This sequence joins TRBV5-6 and TRBJ2-3; D is perhaps TRBD1 or TRBD2 (6 bases each). Germline V gene lookup returns CDR1 SGHDT and CDR2 YYEEEE. This CDR3 comprises 15 residues. V was cut by 5 bases and J by 4 bases, with 17 bases left in between. This CDR3 reads CASSLMGGFADTQYF. DNA for the CDR3: TGTGCCAGCAGTTTGATGGGGGGCTTTGCAGATACGCAGTATTTT.

A word on this clone: The same CDR3 can be traced to other DNA sequences in this sample. The chain combines TRBV7-9 with TRBJ2-3, with 9 bases matching TRBD2. Germline assignment: CDR1 SEHNR and CDR2 FQNEAQ (reference sequence). This CDR3 spans 15 amino acids. Trimming cost V 5 bases and J 0 bases; bases outside gene matches: 3. The CDR3 nucleotides read TGTGCCAGCAGCCAGACTAGCGGCAGCACAGATACGCAGTATTTT. Encoded protein: CASSQTSGSTDTQYF.

The gene calls are TRBV10-2 and TRBJ2-7; D unresolved. This CDR3 region has 12 residues. CDR1 is WSHSY, CDR2 SAAADI, per germline. Trimming removed 6 bases at V and 3 bases at J, with 9 bases between. The CDR3 sequence: CASSPTDYEQYF. CDR3 coding DNA: TGCGCCAGCAGCCCCACGGACTACGAGCAGTACTTC.

This sequence joins TRBV10-3 and TRBJ2-1; D ambiguous. V shed 7 bases and J shed 6 bases, with 1 base lying between them. This CDR3 comprises 9 residues. Germline V lookup: CDR1 ENHRY, CDR2 SYGVKD. The CDR3 loop reads CAITNEQFF. DNA of the CDR3: TGTGCCATCACCAATGAGCAGTTCTTC.

This rearrangement joins TRBV30 to TRBJ2-1; no reliable D call. Germline CDR1 is GTSNPN and CDR2 is SVGIG (reference sequence). This CDR3 is 13 amino acids long. Trimming shortened V by 4 bases and J by 9 bases, and 16 bases separated the two germline ends. In DNA form, the CDR3 reads TGTGCCTGGACTTACCACATGGGCGGTGAGCAGTTCTTC. This gives the protein CAWTYHMGGEQFF.

V is TRBV25-1 and J is TRBJ1-1; D call uncertain. V lost 5 bases, J lost 4 bases, and 11 bases lay in between. CDR1 is MGHDK and CDR2 is SYGVNS in the germline V gene. This CDR3 has 13 residues. The CDR3: CASSLQPGTEAFF. The CDR3 DNA is TGTGCCAGCAGTCTCCAGCCGGGCACTGAAGCTTTCTTT.

The CDR3 here is CASNLRIADNEQFF. CDR3 coding DNA: TGTGCCAGTAATCTCAGGATAGCGGACAATGAGCAGTTCTTC. The chain uses TRBV19 and TRBJ2-1, with a possible D match to TRBD2 (6 bases). There are 14 residues in the CDR3. The V gene lost 7 bases and the J gene lost 5 bases, with 15 bases spanning the gap. Germline V gene data show CDR1 as LNHDA and CDR2 as SQIVND (reference sequence).

This chain joins TRBV11-3 and TRBJ2-2; the match to TRBD1 covers 8 bases. This CDR3 has 17 amino acids. V lost 2 bases, J lost 4 bases, and 9 bases stayed unmatched. CDR1 is SGHNT and CDR2 is YENEEA in the germline V gene. The CDR3 DNA reads TGTGCCAGCAGCTTATATGCGACAGGGGTGGTCACCGGGGAGCTGTTTTTT. This encodes CASSLYATGVVTGELFF.

This chain uses TRBV2 with TRBJ2-5; TRBD1 might be the D (5 bases). Germline CDR1 SNHLY, CDR2 FYNNEI. The ends were cut back, 2 bases at V and 1 base at J, with 14 bases in the middle. The CDR3 sequence is 16 residues long. The CDR3 loop is CASSEIPTELQETQYF. In nucleotides, the CDR3 is TGTGCCAGCAGTGAAATCCCGACAGAGCTCCAAGAGACCCAGTACTTC.

The chain carries TRBV27 and TRBJ2-7; 7 bases fit TRBD1. CDR3 size: 17 residues. Losses at the gene ends were 4 bases for V and 5 bases for J; bases not matched to a gene: 17. CDR1 is MNHEY and CDR2 is SMNVEV in the germline V gene (reference sequence). The CDR3 loop is CASSSPSQGMLEDEQYF. CDR3 bases: TGTGCCAGCAGTTCGCCATCACAGGGGATGTTAGAGGACGAGCAGTACTTC.

The rearrangement uses TRBV4-3 and TRBJ2-1, with 7 bases lining up with TRBD2. The V gene end was trimmed by 3 bases and the J gene end by 0 bases; junction bases not matched to a gene: 5. The CDR3 runs 16 residues. Germline CDR1 reads LGHNA; CDR2 reads YSLEER. The CDR3 bases are TGCGCCAGCAGCCAGGACCTAGCGGACTCCTACAATGAGCAGTTCTTC. Residues: CASSQDLADSYNEQFF.